This note documents a single T cell receptor beta chain sequence. What antigen it recognizes has not been identified. It has no much larger one-base neighbor in the sample; base qualities were not kept. Other DNA sequences in the sample encode the same CDR3. Using the deep immunoSEQ assay, TCR CDR3 regions were amplified from genomic DNA by multiplex PCR. For each cell subset, the extracted genomic DNA was distributed evenly across all wells of several immunoSEQ 96-well plates, and each plate served as one replicate. For sorted subsets, 200 to 250 ng genomic DNA, equal to tens of thousands of T cell genomes, was loaded into each replicate PCR. The purified libraries were quantified using a Qubit 3.0 fluorometer, sized with a Bioanalyzer 2100, and then quantified again using the KAPA Library Quantification kit. Every immunoSEQ 96-well plate was sequenced on a separate single-read 150-cycle Illumina NextSeq 550 flow cell. The paper's data handling went like this. Because only junctional sequences without quality scores were contained in the immunoSEQ output, filtering matching that applied to full-length reads could not be performed. To assign V/J genes and CDR3, sequences were annotated using PyIR, a Python wrapper for IgBLAST v1.9, with IMGT germline references. Any read was removed if the V/J assignment was weak (E-value above 1e-6), the CDR3 was missing, or the read contained stop codons, out-of-frame junctions, or ambiguous translated residues. V3J clonotypes were defined by identical inferred V gene, J gene, and CDR3 amino acid sequence. Percentage overlap between repertoires was computed as shared unique clonotypes divided by the size of the smaller repertoire. Repertoire richness was assessed with RTK rarefaction, the Chao1 estimator, and Recon v2.1 estimates of unobserved clonotypes. Generation probabilities were computed with OLGA for all TCRbeta clonotypes obtained by the gDNA method from several donors. In TCRdb, the immuneACCESS table is reduced to in-frame sequences with V and J assigned. These tables do not hold every clone; where another copy was compared, an unresolved V gene accounts for under half, and the others remain unexplained. Clonal size and the V and J genes are those of that table, whereas D and trimming came from the DNA. The sample records about 2,200,000 clones, about 92% of which are singletons. Over 1.5% of the sample is held by the ten biggest clonotypes.

As encoded in the germline V gene, CDR1 is SQVTM while CDR2 is ANQGSEA. The CDR3 sequence holds 13 residues, the cysteine and phenylalanine included. Only the CDR3 portion is preserved as DNA: 39 bases, with reading frame beginning at the first base. Trimming leaves V shorter by 3 bases and J shorter by 2 bases, with the junction holding 4 bases beyond the gene matches. The data are from a study of shared clonotypes between healthy human individuals (TCRdb year 2020). With regard to the full study: The cohort comprised a couple of women and three men aged 18 to 49 years. Per donor, three plates each were used for CD4 naive and CD4 memory, two for CD8 naive, and one for CD8 memory. The study deeply sequenced blood TCR repertoires of about five healthy adults to estimate repertoire size and the extent of clonotype sharing between individuals. Libraries were prepared and TCR repertoires were sequenced by different laboratories using diverse techniques, in order to increase sequencing depth and limit assay-specific biases. Between about 0.9 and 9 billion PBMCs per donor were obtained by leukapheresis. Study-wide findings and limitations: Pairwise subsampling indicated that sequencing depth was expected to affect the degree of clonotype sharing among donors. Compared with non-shared clonotypes, clonotypes shared by all four sorted-subset donors had higher generation probabilities. The small number of donors limited the genetic and exposure-history diversity represented. Even with the large sequencing depth, rarefaction of the sorted-subset datasets indicated that sequencing was incomplete. Sampling was restricted to blood, and TCR repertoires in tissue are likely to differ from TCR repertoires in blood. Estimated clonotype richness was generally larger for naive than for memory subsets. Sharing across a few donors was observed for approximately 5% of naive CD4, under 4% of naive CD8, about 2.3% of memory CD4, and over 0.3% of memory CD8 clonotypes.

CD8 naive samples were obtained by positive selection for CCR7 among CD45RO-negative cells, yielding a CD45RA+CCR7+ population from which TemRA cells were excluded. The donors were healthy, HIV-negative adults who had no recently reported acute infections or vaccinations. Every donor was a Caucasian adult residing in Nashville, Tennessee, USA. After blood collection by leukapheresis, PBMCs were isolated using Ficoll-Histopaque density gradient centrifugation and then cryopreserved in the vapor phase of liquid nitrogen. Analytical flow cytometry was used to check the purity and quantity of every magnetically sorted T cell population. Genomic DNA was isolated from each sorted fraction and quantified by UV absorbance on a Nanodrop 2000c.

The chain joins TRBV29-1 to TRBJ2-7; TRBD2 agrees with 7 junctional bases. What was sequenced was naive CD8+ T cells from PBMCs. The cell subset or site label, as the study defines it: CD45RA+CCR7+. The receptor's source is a man aged 18 to 29 in good health. Some clones in this sample may be carry-over from other donors' samples. The DNA sequence is TGCAGCGTTGAGTCGGGAGGAACCTACGAGCAGTACTTC. This translates into CSVESGGTYEQYF.